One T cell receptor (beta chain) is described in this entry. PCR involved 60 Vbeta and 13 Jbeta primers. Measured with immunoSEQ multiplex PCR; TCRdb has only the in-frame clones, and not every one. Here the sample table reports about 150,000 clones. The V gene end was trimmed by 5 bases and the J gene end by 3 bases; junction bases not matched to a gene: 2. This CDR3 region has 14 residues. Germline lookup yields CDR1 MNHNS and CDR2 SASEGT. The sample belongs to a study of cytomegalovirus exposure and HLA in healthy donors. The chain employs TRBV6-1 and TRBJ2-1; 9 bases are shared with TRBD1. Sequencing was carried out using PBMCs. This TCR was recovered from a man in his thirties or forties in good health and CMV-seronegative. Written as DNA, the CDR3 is TGTGCCAGCAGTCCGGGACAGGGCTACAATGAGCAGTTCTTC. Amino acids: CASSPGQGYNEQFF.